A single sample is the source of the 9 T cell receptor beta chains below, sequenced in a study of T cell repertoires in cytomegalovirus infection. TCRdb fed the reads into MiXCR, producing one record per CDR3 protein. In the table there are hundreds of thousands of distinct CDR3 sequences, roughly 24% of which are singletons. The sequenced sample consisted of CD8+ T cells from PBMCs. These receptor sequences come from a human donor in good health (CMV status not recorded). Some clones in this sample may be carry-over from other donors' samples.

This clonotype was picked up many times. CDR3 in amino acids: CASSTGGLSYNEQFF. As DNA, the CDR3 is TGTGCCAGCAGCACAGGGGGTCTCTCCTACAATGAGCAGTTCTTC. The chain joins TRBV7-8 to TRBJ2-1, with 8 bases that match TRBD1. The V gene's germline CDR1 is SGHVS and CDR2 FQNEAQ. CDR3 length: 15 residues. V dropped 5 bases and J dropped 0; count of bases not matched to a gene: 3.

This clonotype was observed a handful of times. The CDR3 region is CATRVLTQGAYEQYV. The DNA of the CDR3 is TGTGCCACCAGGGTTCTTACCCAGGGGGCTTACGAGCAGTACGTC. This chain uses TRBV28 with TRBJ2-7, with 8 bases lining up with TRBD1. V shed 10 bases, J shed 4 bases, and the junction held 15 bases outside the gene matches. Per the germline V gene, CDR1 is MDHEN and CDR2 is SYDVKM. CDR3 size: 15 residues.

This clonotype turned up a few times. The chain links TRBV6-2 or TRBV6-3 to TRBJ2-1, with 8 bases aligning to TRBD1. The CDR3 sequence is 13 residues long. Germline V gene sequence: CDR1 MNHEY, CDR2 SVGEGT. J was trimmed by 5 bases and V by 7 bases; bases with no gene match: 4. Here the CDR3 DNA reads TGTGCCAGCATAGGACAGGGAGACAATGAGCAGTTCTTC. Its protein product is CASIGQGDNEQFF.

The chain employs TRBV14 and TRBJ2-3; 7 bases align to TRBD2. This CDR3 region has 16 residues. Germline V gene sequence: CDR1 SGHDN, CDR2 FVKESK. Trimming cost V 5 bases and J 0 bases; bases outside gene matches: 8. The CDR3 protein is CASSTGGILSTDTQYF. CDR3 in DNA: TGTGCCAGCAGCACGGGGGGAATCCTTAGCACAGATACGCAGTATTTT.

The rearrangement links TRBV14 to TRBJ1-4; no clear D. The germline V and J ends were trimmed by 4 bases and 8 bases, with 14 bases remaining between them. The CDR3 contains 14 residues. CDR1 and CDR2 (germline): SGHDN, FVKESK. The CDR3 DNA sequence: TGTGCCAGCAGCCCCGGCAGGCTCAGAGAAAAACTGTTTTTT. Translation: CASSPGRLREKLFF.

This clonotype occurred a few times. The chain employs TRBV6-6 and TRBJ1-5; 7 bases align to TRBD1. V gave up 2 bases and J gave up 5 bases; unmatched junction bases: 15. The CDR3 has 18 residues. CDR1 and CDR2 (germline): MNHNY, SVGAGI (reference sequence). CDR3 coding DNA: TGTGCCAGCAGTTACGGACGGACAGGCCCTTTCGCGGATCAGCCCCAGCATTTT. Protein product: CASSYGRTGPFADQPQHF.

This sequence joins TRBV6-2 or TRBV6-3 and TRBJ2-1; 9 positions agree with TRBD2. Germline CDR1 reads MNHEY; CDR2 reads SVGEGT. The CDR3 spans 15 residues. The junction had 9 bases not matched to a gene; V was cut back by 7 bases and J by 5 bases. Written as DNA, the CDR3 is TGTGCCAGCACAGAAGCGGGGGGAATAAACAATGAGCAGTTCTTC. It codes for CASTEAGGINNEQFF.

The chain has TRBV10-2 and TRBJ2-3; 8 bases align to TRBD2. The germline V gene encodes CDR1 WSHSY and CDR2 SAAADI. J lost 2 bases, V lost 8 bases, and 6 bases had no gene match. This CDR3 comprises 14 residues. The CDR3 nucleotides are TGCGCCAGCTTAGCGGGGCCCTTCACAGATACGCAGTATTTT. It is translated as CASLAGPFTDTQYF.

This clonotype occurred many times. The CDR3 loop is CASSRGQGALQETQYF. In DNA form, the CDR3 reads TGTGCCAGCAGTCGGGGACAGGGGGCGCTCCAAGAGACCCAGTACTTC. V gene TRBV7-6 combines with J gene TRBJ2-5; 12 nucleotides align to TRBD1. Trimming at V came to 6 bases and at J to 1 base, leaving 6 bases not matched to a gene. The germline V gene has CDR1 SGHVS and CDR2 FNYEAQ. The CDR3 is made up of 16 amino acids.